Listed here are 2 T cell receptor beta chains from one sample, sequenced in a study of CD8+ T cells in alopecia areata. Stated treatment: oral pan-JAK inhibitor, 5-10 mg twice daily. It was cDNA, reverse transcribed from extracted RNA, that served as the sequencing template. Sequencing used immunoSEQ multiplex PCR; TCRdb keeps in-frame clones, though not all of them. The sample records about 200,000 clones, roughly 66% being singletons. The sample consisted of CD4+ T cells sorted from blood, taken at week 24, from a patient treated with tofacitinib. The receptors stem from a human donor with alopecia areata.

The V gene is TRBV5-1, the J gene TRBJ2-5; tentative D call: TRBD2 (7 bases). Germline CDR1 is SGHRS and CDR2 is YFSETQ. The CDR3 is made up of 16 amino acids. Trimming shortened V by 0 bases and J by 4 bases, and 16 bases separated the two germline ends. CDR3 DNA: TGCGCCAGCAGCTTGGGGTTGACAGGCGGGGGAGAGACCCAGTACTTC. It yields the protein CASSLGLTGGGETQYF.

In its sample, this clone was seen a few times. The chain recombines TRBV2 with TRBJ1-5, with a possible D match to TRBD1 (5 bases). The V end was cut by 8 bases, the J end by 3 bases, with 14 bases between. Germline assignment: CDR1 SNHLY and CDR2 FYNNEI. The CDR3 covers 14 residues. CDR3 sequence (DNA): TGTGCCAGCTCCAGGGATCAGGACAATCAGCCCCAGCATTTT. Protein sequence: CASSRDQDNQPQHF. Complete variable domain (other parts from reference TRBV2 and TRBJ1-5): EPEVTQTPSHQVTQMGQEVILRCVPISNHLYFYWYRQILGQKVEFLVSFYNNEISEKSEIFDDQFSVERPDGSNFTLKIRSTKLEDSAMYFCASSRDQDNQPQHFGDGTRLSIL.